Reported below is one T cell receptor beta chain. The antigen is unknown. The sample originates from a study of vaccination effects on CD4 cells after COVID-19. Antigen-specific CD4+ T cell clonotypes were called by their expansion after viral peptide-pool culture in ViraFEST. Investigators separated out CD4+ T cells once approximately 11 days of culture had passed. In the cultures, half the medium was exchanged for IL-2 medium on days 3 and 7. Clones were read by immunoSEQ multiplex PCR, and TCRdb kept only the in-frame ones, dropping some. This table holds around 79,000 clones, around four fifths found once. The germline gives CDR1 SGHTA, CDR2 FQGNSA. The CDR3 has 14 amino acids. V lost 5 bases to trimming and J lost 10 bases; unmatched junction nucleotides: 8.

The chain joins TRBV7-2 to TRBJ1-6, with TRBD1 matching 7 bases. This TCR was sampled from a human donor who received a COVID-19 vaccine. This sample comprised CD4+ T cells from PBMCs cultured with HCoV-229E spike peptides, obtained before COVID-19 vaccination. This chain's CDR3 is CASSLNRGGSPLHF. DNA for the CDR3: TGTGCCAGCAGCCTCAACAGGGGAGGCTCACCCCTCCACTTT.